This T cell receptor (beta chain) was documented in a study of cytotoxic CD8 clonotypes in ibrutinib-treated CLL. Study-wide context: Enrolment comprised around 11 relapsed/refractory and about 14 treatment-naive patients; 17 were IGHV unmutated.

Note on this clone: The antigen remains unidentified.

Trimming shortened V by 2 bases and J by 5 bases, and 25 bases separated the two germline ends. Germline-derived CDR1 and CDR2 are WNHNN and SYGVQD (reference sequence). The CDR3 sequence is 19 residues long. Study-wide points: Clonality was higher at baseline than in age-matched healthy donors and tracked circulating CD8+ T-cell counts.

TCRdb keeps only in-frame clones here, not all; method: immunoSEQ multiplex PCR. The sample has 200,000 to 250,000 clones, roughly 70% seen once. The V and J genes are TRBV10-1 and TRBJ2-1; possibly TRBD2 for D (6 bases). This TCR came from a human donor with chronic lymphocytic leukemia. The specimen comprised PBMCs, sampled after 24 months of ibrutinib treatment. Here the CDR3 reads CASSESRGIARLGHNEQFF. DNA for the CDR3: TGCGCCAGCAGTGAGAGTCGGGGGATAGCGCGCCTTGGACACAATGAGCAGTTCTTC.